A selection of T cell receptor beta chains follows, all from one sample in a study of blood T cell repertoires in COVID-19. Repertoires were generated with immunoSEQ multiplex PCR, while TCRdb's copy carries only in-frame clones and drops some. The sample has 25,000 or so clones; roughly 80% are singletons. The specimen was peripheral blood. These receptors all come from a human donor in a cohort sampled during active COVID-19. The CDR3 runs from the conserved cysteine through the conserved F or W. The D gene is left open where the match is weak. Some rows have no size entry. The others give once, few or many, or a class for an expanded clone.

clone size: .
D gene: TRBD2
J gene: TRBJ2-3
V gene: TRBV19
CDR3 protein: CASSQRGNTQYF
CDR3 DNA: TGTGCCAGTAGTCAGCGGGGAAATACGCAGTATTTT

clone size: .
D gene: .
J gene: TRBJ2-1
V gene: TRBV4-3
CDR3 protein: CASSQDRGTYEQFF
CDR3 DNA: TGCGCCAGCAGCCAAGATAGGGGGACCTATGAGCAGTTCTTC

clone size: .
D gene: .
J gene: TRBJ2-5
V gene: TRBV9
CDR3 protein: CASSVGGVRETQYF
CDR3 DNA: TGTGCCAGCAGCGTCGGCGGAGTACGAGAGACCCAGTACTTC

clone size: .
D gene: TRBD2
J gene: TRBJ2-3
V gene: TRBV7-2
CDR3 protein: CASSIGTSGVGRRGTQYF
CDR3 DNA: TGTGCCAGCAGCATTGGGACTAGCGGAGTTGGTAGGAGGGGTACGCAGTATTTT

clone size: .
D gene: TRBD1
J gene: TRBJ1-2
V gene: TRBV6-5
CDR3 protein: CASSFGQGNYGYTF
CDR3 DNA: TGTGCCAGCAGTTTTGGACAGGGGAACTATGGCTACACCTTC

clone size: .
D gene: TRBD1
J gene: TRBJ1-2
V gene: TRBV4-2
CDR3 protein: CASSQASGTGFLGYTF
CDR3 DNA: TGTGCCAGCAGCCAAGCATCCGGGACAGGGTTCTTGGGCTACACCTTC

clone size: few
D gene: .
J gene: TRBJ2-3
V gene: TRBV6-5
CDR3 protein: CASRISGPSTDTQYF
CDR3 DNA: TGTGCCAGCAGAATTAGCGGTCCTAGCACAGATACGCAGTATTTT

clone size: once
D gene: TRBD1
J gene: TRBJ1-1
V gene: TRBV11-1
CDR3 protein: CASSLGQGAGTEAFF
CDR3 DNA: TGTGCCAGCAGCTTAGGACAGGGGGCGGGCACTGAAGCTTTCTTT

clone size: .
D gene: .
J gene: TRBJ1-2
V gene: TRBV4-1
CDR3 protein: CASSHDSTPVYGYTF
CDR3 DNA: TGCGCCAGCAGCCATGACAGTACACCCGTCTATGGCTACACCTTC

clone size: .
D gene: .
J gene: TRBJ1-5
V gene: TRBV5-6
CDR3 protein: CASSFARNQPQHF
CDR3 DNA: TGTGCCAGCAGCTTTGCCAGAAATCAGCCCCAGCATTTT

clone size: .
D gene: TRBD1
J gene: TRBJ1-5
V gene: TRBV5-8
CDR3 protein: CASSLGDRGPGNQPQHF
CDR3 DNA: TGTGCCAGCAGCTTGGGGGATAGGGGGCCGGGCAATCAGCCCCAGCATTTT

clone size: .
D gene: .
J gene: TRBJ2-5
V gene: TRBV28
CDR3 protein: CASRAHIEETQYF
CDR3 DNA: TGTGCCAGCAGGGCACATATTGAAGAGACCCAGTACTTC

clone size: few
D gene: .
J gene: TRBJ1-2
V gene: TRBV9
CDR3 protein: CASSQGHLGDGYTF
CDR3 DNA: TGTGCCAGCAGCCAGGGACACCTTGGGGATGGCTACACCTTC

clone size: .
D gene: TRBD2
J gene: TRBJ2-3
V gene: TRBV19
CDR3 protein: CASSLGDYTDTQYF
CDR3 DNA: TGTGCCAGTAGTCTGGGGGACTACACAGATACGCAGTATTTT

clone size: .
D gene: .
J gene: TRBJ1-3
V gene: TRBV6-5
CDR3 protein: CASSSFGNTIYF
CDR3 DNA: TGTGCCAGTAGTTCTTTTGGAAACACCATATATTTT

clone size: .
D gene: .
J gene: TRBJ1-5
V gene: TRBV7-2
CDR3 protein: CASSLFDSRANQPQHF
CDR3 DNA: TGTGCCAGCAGCTTATTTGACAGCAGAGCCAATCAGCCCCAGCATTTT

clone size: once
D gene: TRBD2
J gene: TRBJ2-7
V gene: TRBV14
CDR3 protein: CASSQWTSGTYEQYF
CDR3 DNA: TGTGCCAGCAGCCAATGGACTAGCGGGACGTACGAGCAGTACTTC

clone size: .
D gene: TRBD2
J gene: TRBJ2-1
V gene: TRBV4-3
CDR3 protein: CASSQGGRARNEQFF
CDR3 DNA: TGCGCCAGCAGCCAGGGCGGGAGGGCCAGGAATGAGCAGTTCTTC

clone size: .
D gene: TRBD1
J gene: TRBJ2-7
V gene: TRBV4-3
CDR3 protein: CASSQGTGYEQYF
CDR3 DNA: TGCGCCAGCAGCCAAGGGACAGGCTACGAGCAGTACTTC

clone size: .
D gene: .
J gene: TRBJ2-7
V gene: TRBV24-1
CDR3 protein: CATRAGTLYEQYF
CDR3 DNA: TGTGCCACCAGAGCCGGGACACTCTACGAGCAGTACTTC

clone size: .
D gene: TRBD2
J gene: TRBJ2-1
V gene: TRBV5-4
CDR3 protein: CASSVGLAGDDNEQFF
CDR3 DNA: TGTGCCAGCAGCGTCGGACTAGCGGGAGACGACAATGAGCAGTTCTTC

clone size: .
D gene: TRBD1
J gene: TRBJ1-1
V gene: TRBV10-3
CDR3 protein: CAISDPSLGTGNTEAFF
CDR3 DNA: TGTGCCATCAGTGATCCGAGCCTCGGGACAGGGAACACTGAAGCTTTCTTT

clone size: once
D gene: .
J gene: TRBJ2-2
V gene: TRBV7-6
CDR3 protein: CASSLLGAVGAGELFF
CDR3 DNA: TGTGCCAGCAGCCTCCTAGGGGCGGTTGGAGCCGGGGAGCTGTTTTTT

clone size: .
D gene: TRBD1
J gene: TRBJ1-1
V gene: TRBV6-5
CDR3 protein: CASSWEQGASVTEAFF
CDR3 DNA: TGTGCCAGCAGTTGGGAACAGGGGGCGTCGGTCACTGAAGCTTTCTTT

clone size: once
D gene: .
J gene: TRBJ1-2
V gene: TRBV7-2
CDR3 protein: CASSLDEARNYGYTF
CDR3 DNA: TGTGCCAGCAGCTTAGACGAGGCCCGAAACTATGGCTACACCTTC

clone size: once
D gene: .
J gene: TRBJ1-6
V gene: TRBV14
CDR3 protein: CASSQVPGANSPLHF
CDR3 DNA: TGTGCCAGCAGCCAAGTCCCTGGGGCTAATTCACCCCTCCACTTT

clone size: .
D gene: .
J gene: TRBJ2-2
V gene: TRBV4-3
CDR3 protein: CASSRMRGTTNTGELFF
CDR3 DNA: TGCGCCAGCAGCCGAATGCGTGGGACAACGAACACCGGGGAGCTGTTTTTT

clone size: .
D gene: .
J gene: TRBJ2-7
V gene: TRBV3-1/TRBV3-2
CDR3 protein: CASSQNVGYEQYF
CDR3 DNA: TGTGCCAGCAGCCAAAATGTCGGGTACGAGCAGTACTTC